The clone carrying this TCR beta chain was counted once. What it binds is not known. The CDR3 end shows no conserved phenylalanine or tryptophan, and so a read error is likely. Study-wide results and limits: Larger-cohort validation covered only one TCR beta V-J rearrangement. Tumor Treg TCRs overlapped most with tumor naive CD4+ cells. The TCR gene usage of tumor memory CD4+ T cells clustered together with blood and lymph node memory CD4+ cells and with lymph node naive CD4+ cells.

The sorted Tregs were CD4+CD25+CD127-/low cells. This CDR3 contains 16 residues. CDR1 KGHSH and CDR2 LQKENI come from the germline V gene. Semi-nested PCR with Nested Universal Primer A followed constant-region reverse priming of full-length variable regions. TCRdb re-analysed the 5' RACE reads in MiXCR, keeping a single row per CDR3 protein. The profile shows some 9,200 distinct CDR3 sequences, 14% of them singletons. Material for sequencing was Tregs sorted from blood. This chain joins TRBV18 and TRBJ1-4; D not resolved. The clonotype comes from a female donor with breast cancer. The CDR3 loop is CASSPRPDATNEKLFL. CDR3 DNA: TGTGCCAGCTCACCGCGTCCGGATGCAACTAACGAAAAACTGTTTTTA.